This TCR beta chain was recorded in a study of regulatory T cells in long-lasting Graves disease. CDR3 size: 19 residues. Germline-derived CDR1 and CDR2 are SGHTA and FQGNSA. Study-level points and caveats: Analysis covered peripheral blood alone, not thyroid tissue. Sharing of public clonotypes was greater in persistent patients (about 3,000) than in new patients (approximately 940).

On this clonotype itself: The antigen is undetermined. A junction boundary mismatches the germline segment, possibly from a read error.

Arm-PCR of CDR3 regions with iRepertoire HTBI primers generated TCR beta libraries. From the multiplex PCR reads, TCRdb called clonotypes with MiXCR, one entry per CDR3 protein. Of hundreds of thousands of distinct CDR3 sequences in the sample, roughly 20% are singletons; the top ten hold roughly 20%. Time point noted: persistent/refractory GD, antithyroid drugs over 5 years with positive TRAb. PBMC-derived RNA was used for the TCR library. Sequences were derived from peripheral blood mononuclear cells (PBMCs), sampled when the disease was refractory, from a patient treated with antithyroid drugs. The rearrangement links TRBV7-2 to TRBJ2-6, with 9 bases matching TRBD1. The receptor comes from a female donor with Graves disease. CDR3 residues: CASSLTGGHRFSGANFLTF. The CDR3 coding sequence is TGTGCCAGCAGCTTAACAGGGGGCCACCGGTTTTCTGGGGCCAACTTCCTGACTTTC.